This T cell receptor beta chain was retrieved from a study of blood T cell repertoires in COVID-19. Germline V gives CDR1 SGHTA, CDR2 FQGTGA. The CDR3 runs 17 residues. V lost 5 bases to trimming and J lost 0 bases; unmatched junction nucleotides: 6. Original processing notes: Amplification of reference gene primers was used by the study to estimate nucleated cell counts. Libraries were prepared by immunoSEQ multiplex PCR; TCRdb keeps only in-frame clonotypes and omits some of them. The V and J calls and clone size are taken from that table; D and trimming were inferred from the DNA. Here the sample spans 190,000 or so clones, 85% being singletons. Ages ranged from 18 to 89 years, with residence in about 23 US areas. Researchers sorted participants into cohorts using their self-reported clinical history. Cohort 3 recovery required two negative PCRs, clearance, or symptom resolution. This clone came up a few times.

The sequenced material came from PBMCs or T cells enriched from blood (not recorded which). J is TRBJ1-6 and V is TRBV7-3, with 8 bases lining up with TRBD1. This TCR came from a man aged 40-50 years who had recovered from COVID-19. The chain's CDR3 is CASSLHRGSSYNSPLHF. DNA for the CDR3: TGTGCCAGCAGCCTACACAGGGGGAGCTCCTATAATTCACCCCTCCACTTT.